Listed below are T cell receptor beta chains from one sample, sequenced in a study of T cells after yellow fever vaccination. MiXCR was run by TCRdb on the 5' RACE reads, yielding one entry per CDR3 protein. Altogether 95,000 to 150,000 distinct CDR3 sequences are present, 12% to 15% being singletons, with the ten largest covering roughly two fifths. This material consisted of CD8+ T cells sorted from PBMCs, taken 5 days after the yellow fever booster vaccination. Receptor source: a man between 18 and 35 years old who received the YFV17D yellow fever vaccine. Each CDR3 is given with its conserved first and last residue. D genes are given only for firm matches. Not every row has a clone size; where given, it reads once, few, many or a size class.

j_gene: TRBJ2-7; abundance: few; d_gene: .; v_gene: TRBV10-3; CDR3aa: CATQLPPFLEQYF; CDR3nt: TGTGCCACTCAACTCCCGCCGTTTCTCGAGCAGTACTTC
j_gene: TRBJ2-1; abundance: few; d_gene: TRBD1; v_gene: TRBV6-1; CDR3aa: CASSEDRGGNEQFF; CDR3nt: TGTGCCAGCAGTGAGGACAGGGGAGGAAATGAGCAGTTCTTC
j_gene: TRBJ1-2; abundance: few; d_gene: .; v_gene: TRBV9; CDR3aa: CASSGVYGYTF; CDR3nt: TGTGCCAGCAGTGGCGTCTATGGCTACACCTTC
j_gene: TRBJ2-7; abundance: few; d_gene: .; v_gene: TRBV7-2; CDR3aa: CASSLRTARGVKTYEQYF; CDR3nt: TGTGCCAGCAGCTTACGGACGGCTCGCGGGGTCAAGACCTACGAGCAGTACTTC
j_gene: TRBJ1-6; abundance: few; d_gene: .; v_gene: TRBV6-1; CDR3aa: CASPGNADNSPLHF; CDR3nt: TGTGCCAGCCCTGGTAACGCCGATAATTCACCCCTCCACTTT
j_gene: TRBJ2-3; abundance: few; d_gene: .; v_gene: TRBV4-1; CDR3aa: CASSLPGVSTDTQYF; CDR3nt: TGCGCCAGCAGCCTGCCGGGCGTGTCCACAGATACGCAGTATTTT
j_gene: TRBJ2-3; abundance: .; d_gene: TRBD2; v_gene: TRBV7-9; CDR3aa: CASSLTRGRGGRDTQYF; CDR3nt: TGTGCCAGCAGCTTAACCCGAGGGCGGGGGGGCCGTGATACGCAGTATTTT
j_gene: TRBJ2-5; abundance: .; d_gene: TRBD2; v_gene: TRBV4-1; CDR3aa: CASSPLLAGEQETQYF; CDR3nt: TGCGCCAGCAGCCCCCTCCTAGCGGGGGAACAAGAGACCCAGTACTTC
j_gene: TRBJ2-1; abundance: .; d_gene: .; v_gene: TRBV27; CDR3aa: CASSFGEITYNEQFF; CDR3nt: TGTGCCAGCAGTTTCGGGGAAATTACCTACAATGAGCAGTTCTTC
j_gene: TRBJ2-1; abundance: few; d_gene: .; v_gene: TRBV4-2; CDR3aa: CASSQDWPAASSYNEQFF; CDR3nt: TGTGCCAGCAGCCAAGATTGGCCAGCGGCGAGCTCCTACAATGAGCAGTTCTTC
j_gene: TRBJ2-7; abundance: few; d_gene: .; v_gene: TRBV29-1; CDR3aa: CSAWTSSYEQYF; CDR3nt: TGCAGCGCTTGGACAAGCTCCTACGAGCAGTACTTC
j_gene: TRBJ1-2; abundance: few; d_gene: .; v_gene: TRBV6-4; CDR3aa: CASSDNANYGYTF; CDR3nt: TGTGCCAGCAGTGACAACGCTAACTATGGCTACACCTTC
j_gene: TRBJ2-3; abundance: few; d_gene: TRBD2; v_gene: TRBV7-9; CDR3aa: CASRPWRDGGAPDTQYF; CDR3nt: TGTGCCAGCAGGCCGTGGAGGGACGGGGGGGCCCCAGATACGCAGTATTTT
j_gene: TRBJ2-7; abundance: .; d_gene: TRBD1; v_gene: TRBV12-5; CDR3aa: CASAETGGTYEQYF; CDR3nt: TGTGCTAGTGCCGAGACAGGGGGGACCTACGAGCAGTACTTC
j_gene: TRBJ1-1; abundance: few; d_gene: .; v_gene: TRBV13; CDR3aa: CASSLKLTGANTEAFF; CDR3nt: TGTGCCAGCAGCTTGAAATTAACGGGAGCGAACACTGAAGCTTTCTTT
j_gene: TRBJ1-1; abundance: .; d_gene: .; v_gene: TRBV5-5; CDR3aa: CASSLRAVSNTEAFF; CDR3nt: TGTGCCAGCAGCCTCCGGGCGGTGTCGAACACTGAAGCTTTCTTT
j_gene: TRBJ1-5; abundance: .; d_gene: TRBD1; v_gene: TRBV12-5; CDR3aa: CASAPSGGLAGSNQPQHF; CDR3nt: TGTGCTAGTGCCCCGTCAGGGGGCTTGGCGGGTAGCAATCAGCCCCAGCATTTT
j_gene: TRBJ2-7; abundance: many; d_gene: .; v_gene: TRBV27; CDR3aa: CASSFGGAAYEQYF; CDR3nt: TGTGCCAGCAGTTTCGGCGGAGCCGCCTACGAGCAGTACTTC
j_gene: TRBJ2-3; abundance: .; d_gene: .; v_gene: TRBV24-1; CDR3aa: CATSGGYNTDTQYF; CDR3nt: TGTGCCACCAGTGGAGGGTATAACACAGATACGCAGTATTTT
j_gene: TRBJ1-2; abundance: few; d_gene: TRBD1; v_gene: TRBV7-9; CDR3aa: CASSFAGTGLNYGYTF; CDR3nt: TGTGCCAGCAGCTTTGCCGGGACAGGGTTAAATTATGGCTACACCTTC
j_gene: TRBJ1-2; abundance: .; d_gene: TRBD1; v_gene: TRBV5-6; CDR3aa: CASSYPFGDRDYGYTF; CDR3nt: TGTGCCAGCAGCTACCCCTTTGGGGACAGGGACTATGGCTACACCTTC
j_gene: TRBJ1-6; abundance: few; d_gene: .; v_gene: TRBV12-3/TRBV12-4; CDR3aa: CASSLYNSPLHF; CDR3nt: TGTGCCAGCAGTTTATACAATTCACCCCTCCACTTT
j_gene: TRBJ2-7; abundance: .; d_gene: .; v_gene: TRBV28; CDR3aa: CASSFTTGATYEQYF; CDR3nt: TGTGCCAGCAGTTTCACGACAGGCGCGACCTACGAGCAGTACTTC
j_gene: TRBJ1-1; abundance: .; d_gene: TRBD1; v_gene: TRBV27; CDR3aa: CATYQGGNTEAFF; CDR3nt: TGTGCCACCTATCAGGGGGGGAACACTGAAGCTTTCTTT
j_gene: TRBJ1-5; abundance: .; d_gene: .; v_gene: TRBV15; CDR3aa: CATSREAGNQPQHF; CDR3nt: TGTGCCACCAGCAGAGAGGCGGGTAATCAGCCCCAGCATTTT
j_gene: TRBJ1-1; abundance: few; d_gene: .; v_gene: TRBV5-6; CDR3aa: CASSPRRFTRPNTEAFF; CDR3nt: TGTGCCAGCAGCCCACGACGGTTTACACGCCCCAACACTGAAGCTTTCTTT
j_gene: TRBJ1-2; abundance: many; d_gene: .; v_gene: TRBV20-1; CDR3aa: CSASRGPGIVLYGYTF; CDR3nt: TGCAGTGCTAGTCGAGGTCCCGGGATTGTCCTCTATGGCTACACCTTC
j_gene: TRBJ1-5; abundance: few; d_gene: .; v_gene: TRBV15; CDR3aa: CATSRDWEQPQHF; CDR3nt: TGTGCCACCAGCAGAGATTGGGAGCAGCCCCAGCATTTT
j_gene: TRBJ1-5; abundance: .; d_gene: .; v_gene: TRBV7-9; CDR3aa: CASSFNDQPQHF; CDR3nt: TGTGCCAGCAGCTTCAACGATCAGCCCCAGCATTTT
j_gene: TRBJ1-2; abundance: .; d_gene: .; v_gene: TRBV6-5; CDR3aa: CASSYSMGGVRGYTF; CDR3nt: TGTGCCAGCAGTTACTCGATGGGAGGGGTAAGAGGCTACACCTTC